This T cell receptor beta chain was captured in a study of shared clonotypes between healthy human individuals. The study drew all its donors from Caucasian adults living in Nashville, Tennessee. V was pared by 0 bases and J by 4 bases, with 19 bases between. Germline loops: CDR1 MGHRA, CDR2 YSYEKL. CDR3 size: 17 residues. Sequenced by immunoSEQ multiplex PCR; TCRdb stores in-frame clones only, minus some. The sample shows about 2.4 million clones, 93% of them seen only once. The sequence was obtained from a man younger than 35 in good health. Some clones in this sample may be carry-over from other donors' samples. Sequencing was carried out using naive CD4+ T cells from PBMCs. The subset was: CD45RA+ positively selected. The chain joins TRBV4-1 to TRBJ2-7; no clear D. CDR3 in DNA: TGCGCCAGCAGCCAAGATCTCCGCAGGACCAACCAGTACGAGCAGTACTTC. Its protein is CASSQDLRRTNQYEQYF.